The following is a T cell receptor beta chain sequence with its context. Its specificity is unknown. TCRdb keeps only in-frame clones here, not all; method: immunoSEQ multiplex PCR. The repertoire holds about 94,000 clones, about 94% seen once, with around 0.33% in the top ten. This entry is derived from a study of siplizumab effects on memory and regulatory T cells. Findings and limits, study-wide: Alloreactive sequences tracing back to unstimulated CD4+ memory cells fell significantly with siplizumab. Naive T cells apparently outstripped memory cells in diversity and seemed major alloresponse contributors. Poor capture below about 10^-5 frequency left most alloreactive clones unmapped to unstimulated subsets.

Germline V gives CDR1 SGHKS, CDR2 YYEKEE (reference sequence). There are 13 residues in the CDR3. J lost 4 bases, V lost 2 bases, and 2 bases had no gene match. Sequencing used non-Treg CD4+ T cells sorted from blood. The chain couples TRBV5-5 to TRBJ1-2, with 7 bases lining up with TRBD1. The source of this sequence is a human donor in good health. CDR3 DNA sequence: TGTGCCAGCAGCTTTAGGACAGGCTATGGCTACACCTTC. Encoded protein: CASSFRTGYGYTF.